The 11 T cell receptor beta chains in this list originate from one sample, sequenced in a study of OX40 agonist ivuxolimab in advanced cancers. The assay was immunoSEQ multiplex PCR, and TCRdb's table has in-frame clones only and misses some. Altogether 60,000 to 75,000 clones are present, about 86% being singletons, with the ten largest covering around 2.3%. The sequences come from CD4+ or CD8+ T cells sorted from blood, collected in a trial of the OX40 agonist ivuxolimab. The receptors were gathered from an adult with an advanced solid tumor such as melanoma, head and neck, liver or kidney cancer.

This clone was observed a few times. The chain uses TRBV30 and TRBJ2-2; 9 bases agree with TRBD1. Germline loops: CDR1 GTSNPN, CDR2 SVGIG (reference sequence). The ends lost 3 bases at V and 4 bases at J; junction bases unmatched: 3. CDR3 size: 14 residues. The CDR3 DNA reads as TGTGCCTGGAGGCAGACAGGGGGCACCGGGGAGCTGTTTTTT. This codes for CAWRQTGGTGELFF.

CDR3 DNA sequence: TGTGCCAGCTCCCCCGCGGGGCAGTCCTCCTACAATGAGCAGTTCTTC. This codes for CASSPAGQSSYNEQFF. V and J are TRBV18 and TRBJ2-1, with a tentative D call TRBD2 (6 bases). The germline V gene encodes CDR1 KGHSH and CDR2 LQKENI. V lost 6 bases, J lost 0 bases, and 15 bases lay in between. This CDR3 is 16 amino acids long.

This sequence joins TRBV29-1 and TRBJ2-7; 10 bases are a match to TRBD1. The CDR3 has 14 residues. The V gene end was trimmed by 1 base and the J gene end by 2 bases; junction bases not matched to a gene: 2. Germline V gene lookup returns CDR1 SQVTM and CDR2 ANQGSEA. CDR3 sequence (DNA): TGCAGCGTTGAAGCGGACAGGGGGGCCTACGAGCAGTACTTC. Residues: CSVEADRGAYEQYF.

The chain joins TRBV27 to TRBJ1-2, with TRBD1 identical over 7 bases. Trimming at V came to 5 bases and at J to 7 bases, leaving 7 bases not matched to a gene. The CDR3 length is 13 residues. From germline, CDR1 is MNHEY and CDR2 SMNVEV (reference sequence). The CDR3 region is CASSPGQWGGYTF. Here the CDR3 DNA reads TGTGCCAGCAGTCCGGGACAGTGGGGTGGCTACACCTTC.

The rearrangement links TRBV30 to TRBJ2-3, with D hard to call. V was pared by 3 bases and J by 0 bases, with 7 bases between. CDR3 length: 13 residues. Germline V CDR1 and CDR2: GTSNPN, SVGIG (reference sequence). The CDR3 sequence: CAWSRISTDTQYF. CDR3 in DNA: TGTGCCTGGAGCAGGATTAGCACAGATACGCAGTATTTT. Together with reference TRBV30 and TRBJ2-3, the CDR3 gives the full variable domain: SQTIHQWPATLVQPVGSPLSLECTVEGTSNPNLYWYRQAAGRGLQLLFYSVGIGQISSEVPQNLSASRPQDRQFILSSKKLLLSDSGFYLCAWSRISTDTQYFGPGTRLTVL.

The rearrangement joins TRBV28 to TRBJ1-5; 7 bases fit TRBD1. Germline values: CDR1 MDHEN, CDR2 SYDVKM. V shed 8 bases, J shed 4 bases, and the junction held 11 bases outside the gene matches. The CDR3 covers 15 residues. Here the CDR3 DNA reads TGTGCCAGCCGACAGGGAGGAAAGGTTAATCAGCCCCAGCATTTT. Protein product: CASRQGGKVNQPQHF.

This clone is labeled as medium-sized. The chain uses TRBV28 and TRBJ1-3; no firm D call. Deletions cut 6 bases from V and 0 bases from J, with 6 bases between. The CDR3 length is 13 residues. CDR1 MDHEN and CDR2 SYDVKM come from the germline V gene. The CDR3 bases are TGTGCCAGCAGGGGGTACTCTGGAAACACCATATATTTT. Amino acid sequence: CASRGYSGNTIYF.

The rearrangement uses TRBV11-2 and TRBJ2-3; D is perhaps TRBD1 or TRBD2 (5 bases each). Germline V gene sequence: CDR1 SGHAT, CDR2 FQNNGV. The CDR3 has 17 residues. Trimming stripped 3 bases from V and 4 bases from J, with 20 bases between. In nucleotides, the CDR3 is TGTGCCAGCAGCTTGCTTGAACGTGGGACCCTGCCAGATACGCAGTATTTT. It specifies CASSLLERGTLPDTQYF.

V is TRBV7-2 and J is TRBJ2-2; 10 bases match TRBD2. The CDR3 is made up of 17 amino acids. With 1 base clipped from V and 4 bases from J, the junction kept 6 bases outside the gene matches. Germline V CDR1 and CDR2: SGHTA, FQGNSA. In DNA, the CDR3 is TGTGCCAGCAGCTTAGGAGGGGCTAGCGGGAGCACCGGGGAGCTGTTTTTT. Its protein is CASSLGGASGSTGELFF.

The chain recombines TRBV27 with TRBJ2-7; 11 bases align to TRBD2. Germline assignment: CDR1 MNHEY and CDR2 SMNVEV (reference sequence). The length of the CDR3 is 13 residues. V gave up 6 bases and J gave up 2 bases; unmatched junction bases: 0. CDR3 in amino acids: CASRTSGTYEQYF. Written as DNA, the CDR3 is TGTGCCAGCAGGACTAGCGGGACCTACGAGCAGTACTTC.

The rearrangement uses TRBV5-5 and TRBJ2-3, with 8 bases fitting TRBD1. Unmatched junction bases numbered 5, after V lost 4 bases and J lost 1 base. This CDR3 has 15 residues. Germline CDR1 SGHKS, CDR2 YYEKEE (reference sequence). CDR3 coding DNA: TGTGCCAGCAGCCATCAGGGGGCTCGCACAGATACGCAGTATTTT. It codes for CASSHQGARTDTQYF.